The 12 T cell receptor delta chains in this list originate from one sample, sequenced in a study of gamma-delta T cells after stem cell transplantation. TCRdb re-called clones from the RT-PCR reads via CATT. The table lists approximately 5,700 delta-chain clones, 1.9% of them singletons. Sequencing was performed on gamma-delta T cells. Source of these receptors: a human donor. It is not recorded whose cells these are; they may come from a transplant donor.

This clone was seen a few times. TCRdb pairs this DNA with a much larger clone's protein that differs at residues 5 and 8, likely a read error; the protein shown was translated from the DNA. The chain employs TRDV2 and TRDJ1, with 8 bases identical to TRDD3. With V trimmed by 3 bases and J by 3 bases, 8 bases remained unmatched. The CDR3 is 15 residues long. Germline CDR1 GEAIGNYY, CDR2 EKD. CDR3 protein: CACDPLGGTADKLIF. The CDR3 DNA is TGTGCCTGTGACCCACTGGGGGGTACGGCCGATAAACTCATCTTT.

Regarding this clone: The TCRdb record carries a much larger clone's protein, which differs from this DNA's translation at residue 6; a read error is the likely cause, and the protein listed here is the DNA translation. The V gene is TRDV2, the J gene TRDJ1, with TRDD3 identical over 10 bases. J gave up 2 bases and V 0 bases, and 11 bases lay outside the gene matches. The CDR3 consists of 18 residues. Per the germline V gene, CDR1 is GEAIGNYY and CDR2 is EKD. Here the CDR3 reads CACDTPMVGDTGTDKLIF. Written as DNA, the CDR3 is TGTGCCTGTGACACCCCGATGGTGGGGGATACAGGGACCGATAAACTCATCTTT.

This sequence joins TRDV2 and TRDJ1; 13 bases match TRDD3. The V gene's germline CDR1 is GEAIGNYY and CDR2 EKD. V was pared by 3 bases and J by 7 bases, with 16 bases of the junction left unmatched. There are 18 residues in the CDR3. CDR3 loop: CACDALGDTRPSGGKLIF. CDR3 coding DNA: TGTGCCTGTGACGCACTGGGGGATACGCGCCCTTCAGGTGGTAAACTCATCTTT.

Comment on this clone: The TCRdb protein comes from a much larger clone and disagrees with this DNA's translation at residue 8, likely due to a read error; the protein given here is derived from the DNA. This sequence joins TRDV2 and TRDJ1; D gene unclear. Per germline, CDR1 GEAIGNYY and CDR2 EKD. The CDR3 extends over 16 amino acids. Between the trimmed V and J ends, which lost 0 bases and 1 base, there was a span of 14 bases. CDR3 sequence: CACDTLVSLVTDKLIF. CDR3 in DNA: TGTGCCTGTGACACCTTGGTGAGCCTCGTCACCGATAAACTCATCTTT.

This clone was counted between two and nine times. A far larger clone lies a single base away; this is likely a read error. The sample contains more than one DNA sequence encoding this CDR3. The V call is TRDV2, the J call TRDJ2; tentatively, D is TRDD3 (5 bases). There are 15 residues in the CDR3. Germline V gene lookup returns CDR1 GEAIGNYY and CDR2 EKD. The V gene lost 3 bases and the J gene lost 0 bases, with 10 bases spanning the gap. In nucleotides, the CDR3 is TGTGCCTGTGACTTGCTGGGCTCTTTGACAGCACAACTCTTCTTT. Its translation: CACDLLGSLTAQLFF.

Ten or more counts support this clone. CDR3 in DNA: TGTGCTCTTGGGGAATCGAGGATAGCGTACACCGATAAACTCATCTTT. Translated, it gives CALGESRIAYTDKLIF. V is TRDV1 and J is TRDJ1; a possible D gene is TRDD3 (5 bases). Germline loops: CDR1 TSWWSYY, CDR2 QGS. V shed 2 bases and J shed 0 bases, with 13 bases lying between them. This CDR3 is built from 16 residues.

This clone was detected a few times. The TCRdb protein comes from a much larger clone and disagrees with this DNA's translation at residue 5, likely due to a read error; the protein given here is derived from the DNA. V and J are TRDV2 and TRDJ1; the D gene is possibly TRDD3 (6 bases). CDR3 size: 20 residues. Germline V gives CDR1 GEAIGNYY, CDR2 EKD. Trimming removed 0 bases at V and 0 bases at J, with 25 bases between. This chain's CDR3 is CACDTIPYSLVTGYTDKLIF. CDR3 coding DNA: TGTGCCTGTGACACCATTCCTTACAGTCTTGTGACTGGGTACACCGATAAACTCATCTTT.

For this clone: TCRdb's entry gives the protein of a much larger clone, which mismatches this DNA's translation at residue 9, likely from a read error; the protein reported here is translated from the DNA. V gene TRDV2 combines with J gene TRDJ1, with unresolved D. CDR1 GEAIGNYY and CDR2 EKD come from the germline V gene. Trimming pared 3 bases from V and 2 bases from J, leaving 18 bases between. This CDR3 contains 16 residues. The CDR3 DNA is TGTGCCTGTGACCCGATCGCCGGAGATAGAACCGATAAACTCATCTTT. Protein: CACDPIAGDRTDKLIF.

This clone was picked up a small number of times. The TCRdb protein, from a much larger clone, departs from this DNA's translation at residue 5, likely by read error; the protein shown derives from the DNA. V is TRDV2 and J is TRDJ2; 10 positions agree with TRDD3. This CDR3 region has 17 residues. Germline V gene data show CDR1 as GEAIGNYY and CDR2 as EKD. J gave up 4 bases and V 3 bases, and 10 bases lay outside the gene matches. Here the CDR3 DNA reads TGTGCCTGTGACCCAGTACTGGGGGATGGGGGGACAGCACAACTCTTCTTT. Protein product: CACDPVLGDGGTAQLFF.

As concerns this clone: One base separates it from a far larger clone, so it is likely a read error. The chain is built from TRDV2 and TRDJ1; TRDD3 matches at 8 bases. The CDR3 totals 20 residues. Germline CDR1 is GEAIGNYY and CDR2 is EKD. J lost 3 bases, V lost 0 bases, and 20 bases had no gene match. The DNA of the CDR3 is TGTGCCTGTGACACCGTCCTTCCCACTTTGGGGGATGCAGGACCCGATAAACTCATCTTT. It is translated as CACDTVLPTLGDAGPDKLIF.

A remark on this clone: This may come from a read error, since a much larger clone is one base off. The rearrangement uses TRDV2 and TRDJ1; D uncertain. The germline gives CDR1 GEAIGNYY, CDR2 EKD. This CDR3 contains 14 residues. The CDR3 nucleotides read TGTGCCTGTGACAACTTGATTCACACCGATAAACCCATCTTT. Translated, it gives CACDNLIHTDKPIF.

About this clone itself: A far more abundant clone sits one base away, making this likely a read error. Other nucleotide sequences from this sample produce the same CDR3. The chain is built from TRDV2 and TRDJ1, with D perhaps TRDD3 (6 bases). The ends were cut back, 2 bases at V and 2 bases at J, with 17 bases in the middle. Germline V lookup: CDR1 GEAIGNYY, CDR2 EKD. The CDR3 contains 16 residues. The CDR3 loop reads CACDMVGGPWTDKLIF. DNA for the CDR3: TGTGCCTGTGACATGGTTGGGGGTCCCTGGACCGATAAACTCATCTTT.